These T cell receptor beta chains were read from a single sample in a study of T cell responses to AZD1222 COVID-19 vaccine. Some clones are missing from TCRdb's copy, which holds only in-frame ones; the method was immunoSEQ multiplex PCR. The sample yields some 130,000 clones, approximately 80% seen once. The sequencing used peripheral blood, collected on day 0 of AZD1222 vaccination. The receptors were sampled from an adult in good health. The CDR3 runs from the conserved cysteine through the conserved F or W. A D gene is named only where the DNA matches it firmly. Size tells how often a clone was seen (once, few, many) or the class of an expanded clone, and some rows leave it out.

v_gene	j_gene	abundance	d_gene	CDR3nt	CDR3aa
TRBV7-8	TRBJ2-2	NA	TRBD2	TGTGCCAGCAGAAGGACTAGCGGGGGCCTGAACACCGGGGAGCTGTTTTTT	CASRRTSGGLNTGELFF
TRBV21-1	TRBJ1-1	NA	NA	TGTGCCAGCAGCGACCCACAGGGATTTGAAGCTTTCTTT	CASSDPQGFEAFF
TRBV19	TRBJ1-2	NA	NA	TGTGCCAGTAGTATAGATTTAACAGGCCGAGGGGGATTCTATGGCTACACCTTC	CASSIDLTGRGGFYGYTF
TRBV9	TRBJ1-2	NA	NA	TGTGCCAGCAGCGCCCATACGGGGGGGGAAGGCTACACCTTC	CASSAHTGGEGYTF
TRBV29-1	TRBJ2-2	NA	NA	TGCAGCGCGACAGGACTTACGAACACCGGGGAGCTGTTTTTT	CSATGLTNTGELFF
TRBV29-1	TRBJ1-2	NA	NA	TGCAGCGTTGGAGGGGCGCCGGGCTATGGCTACACCTTC	CSVGGAPGYGYTF
TRBV19	TRBJ1-5	NA	NA	TGTGCCAGTAGTATATACTTGAGCGGGGTAAATCAGCCCCAGCATTTT	CASSIYLSGVNQPQHF
TRBV7-2	TRBJ2-2	NA	NA	TGTGCCAGCAGCTCATCTCCGGGGGCCGGGGAGCTGTTTTTT	CASSSSPGAGELFF
TRBV7-9	TRBJ1-2	NA	NA	TGTGCCAGCAGCTACGACAGGCGAAGAGGGCGAGCCGGCTACACCTTC	CASSYDRRRGRAGYTF
TRBV28	TRBJ1-3	NA	NA	TGTGCCAGCAGTTCAAGACATCATACTGGAAACACCATATATTTT	CASSSRHHTGNTIYF
TRBV7-6	TRBJ2-1	once	TRBD1	TGTGCCAGCACCAGAAAAGGGGGCTTCGCCACCGATGAGCAGTTCTTC	CASTRKGGFATDEQFF
TRBV2	TRBJ1-1	NA	TRBD1	TGTGCCGGCGGACAGGGGATGAACACTGAAGCTTTCTTT	CAGGQGMNTEAFF
TRBV7-3	TRBJ1-6	NA	NA	TGTGCCAGCAGCTTAAGGGGTGTGGATAATTCACCCCTCCACTTT	CASSLRGVDNSPLHF
TRBV5-1	TRBJ1-3	NA	TRBD1	TGCGCCAGCAGCTTAGGCCACGGGGGACAGGGGCTTTTCTCTGGAAACACCATATATTTT	CASSLGHGGQGLFSGNTIYF
TRBV12-3/TRBV12-4	TRBJ1-1	NA	NA	TGTGCCAGCAGTTACAGGGAGTCTGCTTTCTTT	CASSYRESAFF
TRBV2	TRBJ1-2	once	NA	TGTGCCAGCAGTGTAAAGGGTAACTATGGCTACACCTTC	CASSVKGNYGYTF
TRBV28	TRBJ2-3	NA	NA	TGTGCCAGCAGTATCCGGACTAGCACAGATACGCAGTATTTT	CASSIRTSTDTQYF
TRBV19	TRBJ1-4	once	NA	TGTGCCAGTAGGACCAGGGGCACTAATGAAAAACTGTTTTTT	CASRTRGTNEKLFF
TRBV5-1	TRBJ1-5	NA	NA	TGCGCCAGCAGCCCCCTGGCAGGCGGGGGACAGCCCCAGCATTTT	CASSPLAGGGQPQHF
TRBV15	TRBJ1-5	NA	NA	TGTGCCACCAGCAGAGATCAGGGGTGGATGGTTCAGCCCCAGCATTTT	CATSRDQGWMVQPQHF
TRBV7-9	TRBJ2-2	NA	NA	TGTGCAGTTACCGGGGAGCTGTTTTTT	CAVTGELFF
TRBV3-1/TRBV3-2	TRBJ1-2	NA	NA	TGTGCCAGCAGCCAAGTGAATCGTGTTAACTATGGCTACACCTTC	CASSQVNRVNYGYTF
TRBV4-1	TRBJ1-6	NA	NA	TGCGCCAGCAGCCAAGAGCAGGCCTCCTCGGTATCCCCCCTCCACTTT	CASSQEQASSVSPLHF
TRBV2	TRBJ2-2	NA	NA	TGTGCCAGCAGTCGACGGAACACCGGGGAGCTGTTTTTT	CASSRRNTGELFF
TRBV7-9	TRBJ1-6	NA	TRBD1	TGTGCCAGCAGCTTATCCGGACAGGGGACTGGACCCCTCCACTTT	CASSLSGQGTGPLHF
TRBV7-2	TRBJ1-1	NA	TRBD1	TGTGCCAGCAGCTTATGGCAGGGGGCTGAAGCTTTCTTT	CASSLWQGAEAFF
TRBV30	TRBJ1-1	NA	NA	TGTGCCTGGACCCCTAATTCAAGGAGCTCTGAAGCTTTCTTT	CAWTPNSRSSEAFF
TRBV9	TRBJ2-7	NA	NA	TGTGCCAGCAGCGTAGTCGACAGTTCCAACGAGCAGTACTTC	CASSVVDSSNEQYF
TRBV7-9	TRBJ1-3	NA	NA	TGTGCCAGCAGCTGGGACACGAGCTCTGGAAACACCATATATTTT	CASSWDTSSGNTIYF
TRBV6-5	TRBJ2-7	NA	NA	TGTGCCAGCAGTACCACAGTGGTAGCCTCCCGCGAGCAGTACTTC	CASSTTVVASREQYF
TRBV10-3	TRBJ1-3	NA	TRBD1	TGTGCCATCGGGCCGGGACAGCCTATACTCTCTGGAAACACCATATATTTT	CAIGPGQPILSGNTIYF
TRBV27	TRBJ2-1	NA	NA	TGTGCCAGCAGTTCTCCAATGGGGAGGGGGGAGCAGTTCTTC	CASSSPMGRGEQFF
TRBV19	TRBJ1-3	NA	NA	TGTGCCAGTAGTATAAACAACTCTGGAAACACCATATATTTT	CASSINNSGNTIYF
TRBV10-3	TRBJ1-2	NA	NA	TGTGCCATCAGTGAAGGGCAGGGTGGTGGCTACACCTTC	CAISEGQGGGYTF
TRBV20-1	TRBJ1-2	NA	NA	TGCAGTGCTAGGTCGGTTCATGGCTACACCTTC	CSARSVHGYTF
TRBV30	TRBJ2-1	NA	NA	TGTGCCTGGGAACAGGATTGGTTCAGGGATGAGCAGTTCTTC	CAWEQDWFRDEQFF
TRBV5-5	TRBJ1-5	few	NA	TGTGCCAGCAGCTTGTATTGGGCAGGTCAGCCCCAGCATTTT	CASSLYWAGQPQHF
TRBV9	TRBJ2-3	NA	NA	TGTGCCAGCAGCGTAGGCGTGACAGATACGCAGTATTTT	CASSVGVTDTQYF